This is a list of T cell receptor beta chains from one sample in a study of vaccination and CD4 T cells after COVID-19. Antigen specificity for these receptors is unknown. TCRdb re-derived calls from the PCR reads in MiXCR, one entry per CDR3 protein. The sample yields around 20,000 distinct CDR3 sequences, 35% to 50% seen once. The sequenced sample consisted of CD4+ T cells from blood, cultured in vitro. All receptors derive from a human donor who had recovered from COVID-19. The CDR3 runs from the conserved cysteine through the conserved F or W. A D gene is named only where the DNA matches it firmly. The listing skips clone size in some rows; elsewhere it reads once, few, many or a size class.

>TRBV6-2/TRBV6-3|few|TRBD2|TRBJ2-5
CASSYATGLAGTETQYF
TGTGCCAGCAGTTACGCCACCGGACTAGCGGGGACAGAGACCCAGTACTTC
>TRBV20-1|few|-|TRBJ1-5
CSASVREVNQPQHF
TGCAGTGCTAGCGTCAGGGAGGTCAATCAGCCCCAGCATTTT
>TRBV10-1|few|-|TRBJ1-1
CASSEPGGRTFF
TGCGCCAGCAGTGAGCCGGGGGGCAGAACTTTCTTT
>TRBV12-3/TRBV12-4|-|TRBD1|TRBJ1-5
CASSLSTGGSNQPQHF
TGTGCCAGCAGTTTATCGACAGGGGGAAGCAATCAGCCCCAGCATTTT
>TRBV24-1|-|TRBD2|TRBJ2-1
CATAPGSGSSYNEQFF
TGTGCCACCGCCCCGGGTAGCGGGAGTTCCTACAATGAGCAGTTCTTC
>TRBV7-2|-|TRBD2|TRBJ2-7
CASSFSSAGGPYEQYF
TGTGCCAGCAGCTTTTCCTCGGCGGGGGGGCCGTACGAGCAGTACTTC
>TRBV5-1|once|-|TRBJ2-5
CASSFTVQETQYF
TGCGCCAGCAGCTTCACGGTACAAGAGACCCAATACTTC
>TRBV25-1|-|TRBD1|TRBJ1-6
CASSERRQGYSPLHF
TGTGCCAGCAGTGAACGTCGACAGGGATATTCACCCCTCCACTTT
>TRBV6-1|few|TRBD1|TRBJ1-5
CASRWDRGFNQPQHF
TGTGCCAGCAGATGGGACAGGGGCTTCAATCAGCCCCAGCATTTT
>TRBV18|-|-|TRBJ2-7
CASSRESTYEQYF
TGTGCCAGCTCACGCGAGTCCACCTACGAGCAGTACTTC
>TRBV20-1|-|-|TRBJ2-1
CSAGGGEIYNEQFF
TGCAGTGCTGGCGGGGGCGAAATCTACAATGAGCAGTTCTTC
>TRBV6-4|-|TRBD2|TRBJ2-2
CASSPQAGATGELFF
TGTGCCAGCAGCCCACAAGCGGGGGCCACCGGGGAGCTGTTTTTT
>TRBV20-1|-|-|TRBJ1-6
CSATRTVNNSPLHF
TGCAGTGCTACAAGGACAGTGAATAATTCACCCCTCCACTTT
>TRBV20-1|-|-|TRBJ1-2
CSASRGDDYGYTF
TGCAGTGCTAGCAGGGGAGACGACTATGGCTACACCTTC
>TRBV10-3|-|TRBD1|TRBJ1-1
CATRQGLNTEAFF
TGTGCCACCAGACAGGGGTTGAACACTGAAGCTTTCTTT
>TRBV20-1|few|TRBD2|TRBJ2-2
CSARDQRGIGELFF
TGCAGTGCTAGAGATCAGCGGGGGATCGGGGAGCTGTTTTTT
>TRBV20-1|once|-|TRBJ1-5
CSARTKISGQPQHF
TGCAGTGCTAGAACAAAGATATCAGGACAGCCCCAGCATTTT
>TRBV20-1|-|-|TRBJ2-5
CSAPYQETQYF
TGCAGTGCGCCGTACCAAGAGACCCAGTACTTC
>TRBV28|-|-|TRBJ1-2
CASISGINYGYTF
TGTGCCAGCATCTCAGGGATTAACTATGGCTACACCTTC
>TRBV11-2|-|-|TRBJ1-5
CASAGGNQPQHF
TGTGCCAGCGCGGGGGGAAATCAGCCCCAGCATTTT
>TRBV7-9|-|-|TRBJ1-1
CATAGGGTEAFF
TGTGCCACCGCAGGCGGGGGCACTGAAGCTTTCTTT
>TRBV27|few|TRBD1|TRBJ2-5
CASSLFSRQGRTQYF
TGTGCCAGCAGTTTATTCTCTCGACAGGGGAGGACCCAGTACTTC